The source of this T cell receptor beta chain is a study of identical twins. CDR1 MGHRA and CDR2 YSYEKL come from the germline V gene. V dropped 3 bases and J dropped 7 bases, with 21 bases sitting between them. The CDR3 has 16 amino acids. Healthy Caucasians, and only they, were the donors. From the 5' RACE reads, TCRdb called clonotypes with MiXCR, one entry per CDR3 protein. The repertoire consists of 690,000 or so distinct CDR3 sequences, with 8.6% occurring once and the leading ten covering roughly 0.9%. The sample was also reused in another study, on yellow fever vaccine responses in identical twins.

Specimen: PBMCs. V is TRBV4-1 and J is TRBJ1-2; TRBD1 might be the D (5 bases). The TCR was taken from a young woman in good health. CDR3 nucleotide sequence: TGCGCCAGCAGCCATCCCCAAACGGCGGGGGTCGGTGGCTACACCTTC. Encoded protein: CASSHPQTAGVGGYTF.